This is a list of T cell receptor beta chains from one sample in a study of OX40 agonist ivuxolimab in advanced cancers. Generated by immunoSEQ multiplex PCR, the TCRdb table keeps only in-frame clones and is missing some. Counted here are over 25,000 clones, about 88% occurring once; the ten biggest clones make up about 30%. The material was CD4+ or CD8+ T cells sorted from blood, obtained in a trial of the OX40 agonist ivuxolimab. The origin of the receptors is an adult with an advanced solid tumor such as melanoma, head and neck, liver or kidney cancer. CDR3s include the opening cysteine and the closing phenylalanine or tryptophan.

j_gene,v_gene,CDR3aa
TRBJ2-1,TRBV4-1,CASSQVYGGSLNEQFF
TRBJ2-1,TRBV11-2,CASSLGLEQFF
TRBJ1-2,TRBV2,CASSEIGDGYTF
TRBJ2-7,TRBV7-9,CASSLLQRDIYYEQYF
TRBJ2-2,TRBV11-1,CASSLWTGVGGELFF
TRBJ1-2,TRBV6-6,CASSLTQTDYGYTF
TRBJ1-2,TRBV19,CASLTGMDGYTF
TRBJ2-1,TRBV7-9,CASSLVGYNEQFF
TRBJ1-1,TRBV9,CASSASGTGNTEAFF
TRBJ2-5,TRBV11-2,CASRPTRRAGTQETQYF
TRBJ1-4,TRBV2,CASSDPRINEKLFF
TRBJ2-2,TRBV14,CASTAGANTGELFF
TRBJ2-1,TRBV13,CASSPGTSGGPYNEQFF
TRBJ2-1,TRBV27,CASSRTSYNEQFF
TRBJ2-2,TRBV28,CASTEKELAARELFF
TRBJ2-1,TRBV2,CASSEWTGARNEQFF
TRBJ2-7,TRBV10-1,CASSEGSSYEQYF
TRBJ1-1,TRBV5-1,CASSLEDPNTEAFF
TRBJ2-1,TRBV29-1,CSSAATSAYNEQFF
TRBJ2-7,TRBV2,CASSDWTASAYEQYF
TRBJ2-7,TRBV14,CASSQIDRYYEQYF
TRBJ2-7,TRBV6-1,CASSDELGTGHYEQYF
TRBJ2-7,TRBV19,CASSSKRQGPYEQYF
TRBJ1-1,TRBV2,CASLGYPQTVAFDPTEAFF
TRBJ2-7,TRBV27,CASSPGAGEVGQYF
TRBJ1-4,TRBV7-3,CASSLRGGATNEKLFF
TRBJ2-7,TRBV28,CASSWPEYEQYF
TRBJ1-6,TRBV6-6,CASSYPGTVSPLHF
TRBJ1-1,TRBV11-2,CASSLGTGADAFF
TRBJ2-1,TRBV4-1,CASSQEFRVSYNEQFF
TRBJ2-7,TRBV27,CASSLLGTGYEQYF
TRBJ2-3,TRBV10-1,CASSDWQGTDTQYF
TRBJ2-2,TRBV28,CASSLTNTGELFF
TRBJ2-5,TRBV29-1,CSVVLAGGLETQYF
TRBJ1-5,TRBV13,CASSLRGNQPQHF
TRBJ2-5,TRBV27,CASSLTPGGGETQYF
TRBJ1-6,TRBV28,CASIPTQEYNSPLHF
TRBJ1-4,TRBV19,CASSIGLLLNEKLFF
TRBJ2-7,TRBV19,CASSSPDRRNSRGQYF
TRBJ2-6,TRBV27,CATTPIGGVGANVLTF
TRBJ1-1,TRBV30,CAWRGGVEAFF
TRBJ1-2,TRBV6-6,CASSTAVVVGGYTF
TRBJ2-6,TRBV11-2,CASSLVTGPLSGANVLTF
TRBJ2-3,TRBV21-1,CASSKARAASTDTQYF